This T cell receptor (beta chain) emerged from a study of shared clonotypes between healthy human individuals. Profiling relied on immunoSEQ multiplex PCR, and the TCRdb table lists in-frame clones only, not all of them. The table has approximately 2.5 million clones, approximately 93% seen once. Germline-derived CDR1 and CDR2 are SGHTA and FQGNSA. V was pared by 4 bases and J by 2 bases, with 2 bases of the junction left unmatched. The CDR3 runs to 14 residues. Comments on this clone: Its matching antigen is unknown.

Findings of the study overall: Depth of sequencing was expected to influence donor clonotype sharing.

The TCR was taken from a man between 18 and 29 years old in good health. Some clones in this sample may be carry-over from other donors' samples. This rearrangement joins TRBV7-2 to TRBJ2-3, with 8 bases aligning to TRBD2. The sample was naive CD4+ T cells from PBMCs. Indicated subset: CD45RA+ positively selected. The CDR3 DNA reads as TGTGCCAGCAGCTCGGGACTAGTCACAGATACGCAGTATTTT. Protein: CASSSGLVTDTQYF.